These T cell receptor beta chains were read from a single sample in a study of blood T cell repertoires in COVID-19. Profiling relied on immunoSEQ multiplex PCR, and the TCRdb table lists in-frame clones only, not all of them. This table holds about 90,000 clones, about 80% found once. Sequenced input: peripheral blood. All receptors derive from a woman between 65 and 79 years old with acute or convalescent COVID-19. Each CDR3 is given without its conserved first and last residue. The D gene is left open where the match is weak. The size of a clone is reported for some rows only, either as once, few or many, or as a class for expanded clones.

d_call v_call clone_size cdr3_aa
TRBD1 TRBV6-5 . ASSRQGSPLH
TRBD1 TRBV24-1 . ATSDPTGVSETQY
TRBD1 TRBV5-6 . ASSSGQGYSPLH
. TRBV6-6 . ASSYESLVEQF
TRBD2 TRBV30 . AWDSGSGAGSSVLT
TRBD1 TRBV6-1 few ASSEAYFSGTGDGYT
TRBD2 TRBV2 once ASSDGTNNEQF
TRBD2 TRBV30 . AWNPTSGRGELF
TRBD2 TRBV6-4 . ASSDTGGALYEQY
. TRBV30 . AWSEAGWPYEQY
. TRBV15 . ATSRGGGRGNQPQH
. TRBV7-8 . ASSARETGETQY
. TRBV29-1 . SVDMSSSGANVLT
TRBD1 TRBV7-8 . ASSPDRGSNQPQH
. TRBV5-1 . ASTPGGMGETQY
. TRBV5-1 . ASSLSGIGGTDTQY
. TRBV7-2 . ASSLLGATGELF
. TRBV2 . ASSDPLIYEQY
. TRBV19 . ASTEQGLENGNTIY
. TRBV7-8 . AGGTSHTDTQY
. TRBV9 few ASSAYSGFYNEQF
TRBD1 TRBV19 . ASSARQGTQPQH
TRBD2 TRBV2 . ASSGGLAGNTDTQY
TRBD2 TRBV25-1 . ARRTGRTSGEPQETQY
. TRBV5-1 . ASSQDRIYGYT
TRBD1 TRBV19 . ASRDRPQGSGNTIY
TRBD1 TRBV30 . ACQRDRGHEQY
. TRBV7-2 . ASSLFRGASEQF
TRBD1 TRBV6-6 . ASSYEGQGYQPQH
TRBD2 TRBV28 . ASSSPRLAGGETQY
TRBD1 TRBV5-1 few ASSLVKGAEAF
. TRBV5-4 . ASSFLSGETQY
. TRBV4-3 . ASSQESRGGETQY
TRBD2 TRBV11-2 . ASSPGGWEPNTGELF
. TRBV4-1 few ASSQQGSANVLT
. TRBV28 . ASSPLGPNYGYT
TRBD1 TRBV3-1/TRBV3-2 . ASSFGQANTEAF
TRBD1 TRBV30 few AWTTGLDQPQH
. TRBV7-3 . ASSLTSTSTDTQY
TRBD1 TRBV19 . ASYNGQGGSNQPQH
. TRBV5-6 . ASSFGGGGSNQPQH
. TRBV11-2 . ASSLAGAGELF
. TRBV10-3 . AISGDTPYEQY
TRBD1 TRBV29-1 . SVPGQGAEGQY
. TRBV29-1 . SASVGNEQF
TRBD2 TRBV5-4 . ASSLLAGGPSETQY